The rows below give T cell receptor beta chains drawn from one sample of a study of Graves' ophthalmopathy and Graves' hyperthyroidism. TCRdb re-called the multiplex PCR reads with MiXCR, one entry per CDR3 protein. The table has hundreds of thousands of distinct CDR3 sequences, 45% to 55% seen once. The sample consisted of peripheral blood. All receptors come from an adult man with Graves' ophthalmopathy. CDR3s include the opening cysteine and the closing phenylalanine or tryptophan. Fields, in order: J gene, V gene, D gene, CDR3 protein. D genes are given only for firm matches.

TRBJ2-5 | TRBV29-1 | TRBD2 | CSVVLAGVYQETQYF
TRBJ2-7 | TRBV6-1 | TRBD1 | CASSEATGEEQYF
TRBJ2-7 | TRBV25-1 | . | CASSDTGPEQYF
TRBJ2-7 | TRBV5-8 | . | CASRRAGTYEQYF
TRBJ2-7 | TRBV9 | TRBD2 | CASSFGLAGSYEQYF
TRBJ2-5 | TRBV19 | . | CASSPFTWYQETQYF
TRBJ1-1 | TRBV5-1 | . | CASSLATGGPTEAFF
TRBJ2-6 | TRBV7-6 | . | CATTSGVGANVLTF
TRBJ2-6 | TRBV9 | . | CASSVGGSGANVLTF
TRBJ1-2 | TRBV18 | . | CASSREGGGYTF
TRBJ2-7 | TRBV29-1 | TRBD1 | CSDRGYEQYF
TRBJ2-7 | TRBV10-3 | . | CAISENEGGRASYEQYF
TRBJ2-5 | TRBV12-3/TRBV12-4 | . | CASRPGRRGETQYF
TRBJ1-1 | TRBV2 | . | CASSVEGGSTTEAFF
TRBJ2-7 | TRBV2 | TRBD1 | CASSGDRDAGEQYF
TRBJ2-7 | TRBV7-9 | . | CASSFSDSNYEQYF
TRBJ1-4 | TRBV9 | TRBD1 | CASSPPGQTEKLFF
TRBJ2-7 | TRBV11-2 | TRBD1 | CASSSFGQGSEQYF
TRBJ1-6 | TRBV9 | . | CASSRTGQKKVPLHF
TRBJ2-6 | TRBV19 | . | CASSAGTRGGANVLTF
TRBJ2-6 | TRBV2 | . | CASSPIDGHSGANVLTF
TRBJ2-7 | TRBV28 | TRBD2 | CASNAPGSGGPSYEQYF
TRBJ2-5 | TRBV4-1 | TRBD1 | CASSQDGAGGDETQYF
TRBJ2-7 | TRBV9 | TRBD1 | CASSFGQASYEQYF
TRBJ1-2 | TRBV5-1 | . | CASSFQGGFGYTF
TRBJ2-7 | TRBV9 | TRBD2 | CASSVDGTSGHEQYF
TRBJ2-3 | TRBV12-3/TRBV12-4 | TRBD2 | CASSYSNGLAASTDTQYF
TRBJ2-5 | TRBV5-6 | TRBD1 | CASSSGQLQETQYF
TRBJ2-7 | TRBV24-1 | . | CATSEGGRTGPPYEQYF
TRBJ1-6 | TRBV5-1 | . | CASKSVGRSGPLHF
TRBJ2-7 | TRBV10-2 | . | CASSEGAGPAFVEQYF
TRBJ2-7 | TRBV7-2 | TRBD2 | CASSFSASGSYEQYF
TRBJ1-2 | TRBV7-3 | . | CASSQEGENYGYTF
TRBJ2-5 | TRBV19 | . | CASSSADTETQYF
TRBJ2-5 | TRBV24-1 | TRBD2 | CATSDSGLAGYGTQYF
TRBJ2-7 | TRBV7-9 | TRBD1 | CASSFQGASYEQYF
TRBJ2-2 | TRBV20-1 | TRBD1 | CSAPEQGANTGELFF
TRBJ2-7 | TRBV9 | TRBD2 | CASSGGGGEQYF
TRBJ2-5 | TRBV9 | . | CASSVEGTPKETQYF
TRBJ2-5 | TRBV24-1 | TRBD2 | CATSDMYTSGPPQETQYF
TRBJ1-6 | TRBV5-1 | . | CASSNRQTSPLHF